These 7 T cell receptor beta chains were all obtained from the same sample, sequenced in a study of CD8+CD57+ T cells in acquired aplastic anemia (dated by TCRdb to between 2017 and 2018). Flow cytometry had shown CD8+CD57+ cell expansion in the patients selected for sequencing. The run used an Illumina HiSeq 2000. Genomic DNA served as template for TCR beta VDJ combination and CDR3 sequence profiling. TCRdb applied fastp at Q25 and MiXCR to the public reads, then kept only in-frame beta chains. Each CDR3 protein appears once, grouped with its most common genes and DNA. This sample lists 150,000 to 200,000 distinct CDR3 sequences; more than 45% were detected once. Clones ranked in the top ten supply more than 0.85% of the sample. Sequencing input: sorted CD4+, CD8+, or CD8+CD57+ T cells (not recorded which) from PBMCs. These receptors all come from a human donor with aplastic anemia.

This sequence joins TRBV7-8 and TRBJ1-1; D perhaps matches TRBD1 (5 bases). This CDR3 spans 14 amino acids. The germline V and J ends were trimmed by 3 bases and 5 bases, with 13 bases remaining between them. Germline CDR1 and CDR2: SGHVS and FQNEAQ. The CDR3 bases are TGTGCCAGCAGCTTGGCTGGAGCAGGGACTGAAGCTTTCTTT. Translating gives CASSLAGAGTEAFF.

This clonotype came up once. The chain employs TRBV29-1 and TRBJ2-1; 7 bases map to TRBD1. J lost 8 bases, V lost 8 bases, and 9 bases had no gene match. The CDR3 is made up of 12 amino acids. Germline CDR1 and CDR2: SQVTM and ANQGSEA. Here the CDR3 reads CSLARTGHEQFF. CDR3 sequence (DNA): TGCAGCTTAGCGCGGACAGGACATGAGCAGTTCTTC.

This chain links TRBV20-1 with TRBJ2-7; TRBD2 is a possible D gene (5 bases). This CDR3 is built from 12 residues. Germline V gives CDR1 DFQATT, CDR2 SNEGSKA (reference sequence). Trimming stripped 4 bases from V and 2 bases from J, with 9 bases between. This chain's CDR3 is CSAMDSPYEQYF. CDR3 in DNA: TGCAGTGCTATGGACTCTCCCTACGAGCAGTACTTC.

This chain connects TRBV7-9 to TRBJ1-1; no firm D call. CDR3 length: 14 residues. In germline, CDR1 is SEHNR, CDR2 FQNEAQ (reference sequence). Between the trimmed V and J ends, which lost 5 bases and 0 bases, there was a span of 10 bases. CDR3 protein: CASSPQTVNTEAFF. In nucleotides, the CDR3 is TGTGCCAGCAGCCCCCAGACGGTGAACACTGAAGCTTTCTTT.

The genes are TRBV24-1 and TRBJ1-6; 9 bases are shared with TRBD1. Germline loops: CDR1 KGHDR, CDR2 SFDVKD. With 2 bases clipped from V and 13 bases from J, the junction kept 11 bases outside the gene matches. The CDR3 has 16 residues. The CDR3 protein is CATSDSRTGAGSPLHF. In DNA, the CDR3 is TGTGCCACCAGTGATTCCAGGACAGGGGCAGGTTCGCCCCTCCACTTT.

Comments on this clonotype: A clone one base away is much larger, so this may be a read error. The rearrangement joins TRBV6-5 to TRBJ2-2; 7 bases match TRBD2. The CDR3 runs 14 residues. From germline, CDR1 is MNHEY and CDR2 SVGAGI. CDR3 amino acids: CASSWRAGPGEMFF. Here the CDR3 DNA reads TGTGCCAGCAGTTGGAGAGCGGGGCCCGGGGAGATGTTTTTT.

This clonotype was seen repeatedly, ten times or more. CDR3 loop: CSVVEGATEAFF. The CDR3 nucleotides are TGCAGCGTTGTGGAGGGGGCCACTGAAGCTTTCTTT. This chain connects TRBV29-1 to TRBJ1-1; TRBD1 matches 7 bases. The CDR3 loop spans 12 amino acids. Germline assignment: CDR1 SQVTM and CDR2 ANQGSEA. The junction had 3 bases not matched to a gene; V was cut back by 4 bases and J by 4 bases.